Following are 27 T cell receptor beta chains from one sample sequenced in a study of cytomegalovirus exposure and HLA in healthy donors. The PCR was carried out with 60 Vbeta primers and 13 Jbeta primers. Produced via immunoSEQ multiplex PCR; TCRdb's table is partial and in-frame only. The table lists about 200,000 clones, 80% to 90% of them singletons, with around 0.31% in the top ten. The sequenced sample consisted of PBMCs. Receptor source: a woman between 25 and 40 years old in good health and CMV-seronegative.

The CDR3 DNA reads TGTGCCAGCAGCCCGCGTGGAAGGGGCTCTGGGGCCAACGTCCTGACTTTC. It encodes CASSPRGRGSGANVLTF. The chain has TRBV7-6 and TRBJ2-6; TRBD1 is a possible D gene (5 bases). The CDR3 has 17 residues. Looked up from germline, CDR1 is SGHVS and CDR2 is FNYEAQ. V lost 5 bases and J lost 0, with 14 bases in between.

The chain uses TRBV28 and TRBJ2-7; TRBD2 matches at 7 bases. CDR3 length equals 14 residues. J gave up 4 bases and V 5 bases, and 8 bases lay outside the gene matches. CDR1 and CDR2 (germline): MDHEN, SYDVKM. CDR3 in amino acids: CASSSSGEIYEQYF. The CDR3 DNA follows: TGTGCCAGCAGTAGCAGCGGGGAGATTTACGAGCAGTACTTC.

The chain recombines TRBV2 with TRBJ2-5; the match to TRBD1 covers 8 bases. The CDR3 has 15 amino acids. With V trimmed by 5 bases and J by 2 bases, 7 bases remained unmatched. CDR1 and CDR2 from the germline V gene are SNHLY and FYNNEI. The CDR3 region has the DNA TGTGCCAGCAGTTTGGACAGGGCCACTCAAGAGACCCAGTACTTC. It yields the protein CASSLDRATQETQYF.

V usage is TRBV18 and J usage is TRBJ2-1; 14 bases match TRBD2. The CDR3 loop spans 15 amino acids. Germline CDR1 KGHSH, CDR2 LQKENI. J was trimmed by 4 bases and V by 6 bases; bases with no gene match: 2. CDR3 sequence (DNA): TGTGCCAGCTCTCGGACTAGCGGGAGGTACAATGAGCAGTTCTTC. As protein: CASSRTSGRYNEQFF.

V and J are TRBV15 and TRBJ2-1; 12 nucleotides align to TRBD2. Germline CDR1 and CDR2: LNHNV and YYDKDF (reference sequence). The V and J ends lost 3 bases and 9 bases, in that order; junction bases with no gene match: 6. This CDR3 has 15 residues. CDR3 coding DNA: TGTGCCACCAGCAGTGGACTAGCGGGAAGGGTTGAGCAGTTCTTC. Amino acids: CATSSGLAGRVEQFF.

The rearrangement links TRBV19 to TRBJ2-1; D uncertain. The CDR3 length is 14 residues. CDR1 is LNHDA, CDR2 SQIVND, per germline (reference sequence). V was trimmed by 3 bases and J by 0 bases, leaving 6 bases between them. The CDR3 loop is CASSMLSSYNEQFF. Here the CDR3 DNA reads TGTGCCAGTAGTATGCTATCCTCCTACAATGAGCAGTTCTTC.

The rearrangement links TRBV5-1 to TRBJ2-2; 7 positions match TRBD1. V shed 3 bases and J 5 bases; nucleotides not matched to a gene: 10. This CDR3 comprises 16 residues. CDR1 is SGHRS and CDR2 is YFSETQ in the germline V gene. CDR3 amino acids: CASSSDRSRFTGELFF. The DNA of the CDR3 is TGCGCCAGCAGCTCGGACAGGTCTAGGTTTACCGGGGAGCTGTTTTTT.

This chain connects TRBV4-1 to TRBJ1-2; no clear D gene. The CDR3 runs to 16 residues. V was clipped by 4 bases and J by 4 bases, with 19 bases between them. The germline CDR1 and CDR2 sequences are MGHRA and YSYEKL. CDR3 region: CASSRVATTPSYGYTF. DNA for the CDR3: TGCGCCAGCAGCCGAGTCGCAACCACCCCTAGCTATGGCTACACCTTC.

This chain links TRBV9 with TRBJ2-5; 12 bases agree with TRBD2. Germline values: CDR1 SGDLS, CDR2 YYNGEE. With 0 bases clipped from V and 5 bases from J, the junction kept 8 bases outside the gene matches. This CDR3 region has 17 residues. In nucleotides, the CDR3 is TGTGCCAGCAGCGTAGGGGCTAGCGGGGGGGCGTATGAGACCCAGTACTTC. Translation gives CASSVGASGGAYETQYF.

This chain uses TRBV6-5 with TRBJ2-1, with TRBD2 matching over 8 bases. Trimming at V came to 5 bases and at J to 11 bases, leaving 5 bases not matched to a gene. Germline CDR1 MNHEY, CDR2 SVGAGI. The CDR3 has 12 amino acids. The CDR3 region is CASSPREGKQFF. Here the CDR3 DNA reads TGTGCCAGCAGTCCCCGGGAGGGGAAGCAGTTCTTC.

V is TRBV5-1 and J is TRBJ1-2; TRBD1 agrees at 8 bases. The CDR3 totals 15 residues. Germline V gene lookup returns CDR1 SGHRS and CDR2 YFSETQ. With V trimmed by 3 bases and J by 2 bases, 6 bases remained unmatched. CDR3 region: CASSWSTGDNYGYTF. In DNA, the CDR3 is TGCGCCAGCAGCTGGTCGACAGGGGACAACTATGGCTACACCTTC.

The chain couples TRBV27 to TRBJ2-5; 14 bases are a match to TRBD2. The V gene's germline CDR1 is MNHEY and CDR2 SMNVEV (reference sequence). Losses at the gene ends were 5 bases for V and 4 bases for J; bases not matched to a gene: 6. CDR3 length: 16 residues. CDR3 nucleotide sequence: TGTGCCAGCAGTAAGGGACTAGCGGGAGTGAGAGAGACCCAGTACTTC. Its protein is CASSKGLAGVRETQYF.

The chain carries TRBV13 and TRBJ2-3, with TRBD2 as a possible D gene (6 bases). Germline V CDR1 and CDR2: PRHDT, FYEKMQ (reference sequence). Trimming pared 8 bases from V and 0 bases from J, leaving 12 bases between. The length of the CDR3 is 14 residues. CDR3 sequence: CASRGLSSTDTQYF. The CDR3 region has the DNA TGTGCCAGCCGGGGGTTATCTAGCACAGATACGCAGTATTTT.

V usage is TRBV9 and J usage is TRBJ2-3; 9 nucleotides agree with TRBD1. The germline gives CDR1 SGDLS, CDR2 YYNGEE. The CDR3 is 16 amino acids. The junction had 6 bases not matched to a gene; V was cut back by 2 bases and J by 2 bases. The DNA of the CDR3 is TGTGCCAGCAGCGTCCTAGGGACAGGGCCCACAGATACGCAGTATTTT. Encoded protein: CASSVLGTGPTDTQYF. The full variable domain, in which reference TRBV9 and TRBJ2-3 provide the parts outside the CDR3, is DSGVTQTPKHLITATGQRVTLRCSPRSGDLSVYWYQQSLDQGLQFLIQYYNGEERAKGNILERFSAQQFPDLHSELNLSSLELGDSALYFCASSVLGTGPTDTQYFGPGTRLTVL.

The chain employs TRBV6-1 and TRBJ2-7; 8 nucleotides match TRBD1. Looked up from germline, CDR1 is MNHNS and CDR2 is SASEGT. The trim removed 3 bases at V and 2 bases at J, leaving 6 bases unmatched. The length of the CDR3 is 15 residues. The CDR3 region has the DNA TGTGCCAGCAGTGAGGAGGGCAGGGGGCCCTACGAGCAGTACTTC. Its protein is CASSEEGRGPYEQYF.

The rearrangement joins TRBV18 to TRBJ2-1; 9 nucleotides match TRBD1. The V gene's germline CDR1 is KGHSH and CDR2 LQKENI. The CDR3 has 15 amino acids. J was trimmed by 8 bases and V by 5 bases; bases with no gene match: 10. The DNA for the CDR3 is TGTGCCAGCTCAAACAACAGGGGGCGCTTAGATGAGCAGTTCTTC. Protein product: CASSNNRGRLDEQFF.

The chain joins TRBV7-2 to TRBJ2-7; tentative D call: TRBD2 (6 bases). The CDR3 length is 15 residues. Trimming removed 5 bases from V and 0 bases from J, with 14 bases in between. Germline V lookup: CDR1 SGHTA, CDR2 FQGNSA. The CDR3 loop reads CASSKRVSGSYEQYF. The CDR3 DNA is TGTGCCAGCAGCAAAAGGGTTAGCGGCTCCTACGAGCAGTACTTC. The full variable domain, in which reference TRBV7-2 and TRBJ2-7 provide the parts outside the CDR3, is GAGVSQSPSNKVTEKGKDVELRCDPISGHTALYWYRQSLGQGLEFLIYFQGNSAPDKSGLPSDRFSAERTGGSVSTLTIQRTQQEDSAVYLCASSKRVSGSYEQYFGPGTRLTVT.

V gene TRBV28 combines with J gene TRBJ1-2, with D tentatively TRBD1 (5 bases). CDR3 size: 13 residues. Deletions cut 6 bases from V and 5 bases from J, with 13 bases between. CDR1 MDHEN and CDR2 SYDVKM come from the germline V gene. In DNA, the CDR3 is TGTGCCAGCAGGAGGGCAGGGAGGTATGGCTACACCTTC. It codes for CASRRAGRYGYTF.

The chain uses TRBV7-2 and TRBJ2-2; tentatively, D is TRBD2 (7 bases). This CDR3 has 13 residues. The V gene's germline CDR1 is SGHTA and CDR2 FQGNSA. Deletions cut 11 bases from V and 7 bases from J, with 17 bases between. CDR3 protein: CAGGAGRIGELFF. The DNA for the CDR3 is TGTGCCGGGGGGGCAGGGAGGATCGGGGAGCTGTTTTTT.

The chain couples TRBV10-3 to TRBJ2-7; 13 bases are a match to TRBD2. V was pared by 7 bases and J by 9 bases, with 15 bases of the junction left unmatched. Germline-derived CDR1 and CDR2 are ENHRY and SYGVKD. CDR3 size: 16 residues. CDR3 region: CAIKGGGTSGAGGQYF. CDR3 nucleotides: TGTGCCATCAAGGGCGGAGGGACTAGCGGGGCCGGGGGGCAGTACTTC.

Notes on this clone: The same CDR3 arises from other DNA sequences in this sample as well. The CDR3 DNA sequence: TGTGCCAGCAGCTTAACCCCCAGAACTGAAGCTTTCTTT. Protein: CASSLTPRTEAFF. J is TRBJ1-1 and V is TRBV7-3; D not certain. The CDR3 totals 13 residues. Looked up from germline, CDR1 is SGHTA and CDR2 is FQGTGA. Deletions cut 0 bases from V and 5 bases from J, with 7 bases between. Drawing the rest from reference TRBV7-3 and TRBJ1-1, the complete variable domain is GAGVSQTPSNKVTEKGKYVELRCDPISGHTALYWYRQSLGQGPEFLIYFQGTGAADDSGLPNDRFFAVRPEGSVSTLKIQRTERGDSAVYLCASSLTPRTEAFFGQGTRLTVV.

This chain connects TRBV11-2 to TRBJ2-5, with D possibly being TRBD1 (5 bases). The CDR3 runs 15 residues. Germline CDR1 SGHAT, CDR2 FQNNGV. With 0 bases removed from V and 4 bases from J, the gap between germline ends came to 12 bases. The CDR3: CASSLEGAATETQYF. In DNA, the CDR3 is TGTGCCAGCAGCTTAGAAGGGGCGGCAACAGAGACCCAGTACTTC.

Regarding this clone: One end of the junction does not line up with germline, which may come from a read error. The chain uses TRBV27 and TRBJ2-6; a possible D gene is TRBD1 (5 bases). This CDR3 is 15 amino acids long. Germline values: CDR1 MNHEY, CDR2 SMNVEV (reference sequence). The CDR3 sequence is CASSFTASGANGLTF. The CDR3 coding sequence is TGTGCCAGCAGTTTTACAGCATCTGGGGCCAACGGCCTGACTTTC.

This rearrangement joins TRBV6-5 to TRBJ1-4, with 9 nucleotides matching TRBD1. Germline V gives CDR1 MNHEY, CDR2 SVGAGI. V was clipped by 6 bases and J by 6 bases; unmatched bases: 5. CDR3 size: 14 residues. This CDR3 reads CASRRTGGDEKLFF. Written as DNA, the CDR3 is TGTGCCAGCAGGCGAACAGGGGGCGATGAAAAACTGTTTTTT.

The V call is TRBV13, the J call TRBJ1-1; tentative D call: TRBD1 (5 bases). The CDR3 is 14 amino acids. The V end lost 1 base, the J end lost 14 bases, and 20 bases lay between the germline ends. Germline CDR1 and CDR2: PRHDT and FYEKMQ (reference sequence). CDR3 protein: CASSLEGNTDRGFF. The CDR3 DNA reads TGTGCCAGCAGCTTAGAAGGGAACACTGATCGGGGGTTCTTT.

The V gene is TRBV2, the J gene TRBJ2-7; no clear D gene. CDR3 length equals 15 residues. Germline V gives CDR1 SNHLY, CDR2 FYNNEI. V lost 4 bases and J 3 bases, leaving 16 bases between the germline ends. CDR3 amino acids: CASSVSNLALYEQYF. CDR3 DNA sequence: TGTGCCAGCAGTGTCAGCAACTTAGCCCTCTACGAGCAGTACTTC.

Turning to this clone: Other DNA sequences in the sample encode the same CDR3. The gene calls are TRBV29-1 and TRBJ2-3, with a possible D match to TRBD1 (5 bases). The V end lost 6 bases, the J end lost 1 base, and 11 bases lay between the germline ends. The CDR3 has 13 residues. In germline, CDR1 is SQVTM, CDR2 ANQGSEA. CDR3 sequence (DNA): TGCAGCGTCCTGAGCAGGGGCACAGATACGCAGTATTTT. It codes for CSVLSRGTDTQYF.